Listed here are 32 T cell receptor beta chains from one sample, sequenced in a study of blood T cell repertoires in COVID-19. The method was immunoSEQ multiplex PCR; TCRdb's version includes in-frame clones alone and lacks a portion of them. This sample has roughly 120,000 clones, with approximately 81% found just once. The sequenced sample consisted of peripheral blood. Receptor source: a man aged 35 to 55 with acute or convalescent COVID-19.

V gene TRBV7-6 combines with J gene TRBJ1-6; D perhaps matches TRBD1 (6 bases). Germline-derived CDR1 and CDR2 are SGHVS and FNYEAQ. The CDR3 runs to 16 residues. The V gene lost 4 bases and the J gene lost 8 bases, with 18 bases spanning the gap. In nucleotides, the CDR3 is TGTGCCAGCAGCTCCCGGAGGGGGGGAGGGTATTCACCCCTCCACTTT. Translating gives CASSSRRGGGYSPLHF.

The V gene is TRBV7-3, the J gene TRBJ2-1; 12 positions agree with TRBD2. The germline V gene has CDR1 SGHTA and CDR2 FQGTGA. This CDR3 has 14 amino acids. After removal of 6 bases from V and 10 bases from J, the junction contained 7 bases not matched to a gene. CDR3 sequence reads: CASSSTSGSGEQFF. The CDR3 coding sequence is TGTGCCAGCAGTTCGACTAGCGGGAGTGGGGAGCAGTTCTTC.

Only one count was recorded for this clone. The V call is TRBV5-1, the J call TRBJ2-3; 7 nucleotides match TRBD1. This CDR3 is built from 14 residues. From germline, CDR1 is SGHRS and CDR2 YFSETQ. Trimming took 7 bases from V and 1 from J; bases not matched to a gene: 6. The CDR3 nucleotides are TGCGCCAGCTCTACAGGGGATGGCACAGATACGCAGTATTTT. This sequence encodes CASSTGDGTDTQYF.

This clone was detected only once. The J gene is TRBJ1-5, the V gene TRBV2; 9 nucleotides agree with TRBD1. The CDR3 loop spans 16 amino acids. From germline, CDR1 is SNHLY and CDR2 FYNNEI. The trim removed 7 bases at V and 6 bases at J, leaving 13 bases unmatched. CDR3 loop: CASNKQGAGMSQPQHF. The CDR3 coding sequence is TGTGCCAGCAACAAACAGGGGGCTGGAATGAGTCAGCCCCAGCATTTT. Supplemented by reference TRBV2 and TRBJ1-5, the full variable domain reads EPEVTQTPSHQVTQMGQEVILRCVPISNHLYFYWYRQILGQKVEFLVSFYNNEISEKSEIFDDQFSVERPDGSNFTLKIRSTKLEDSAMYFCASNKQGAGMSQPQHFGDGTRLSIL.

The V call is TRBV7-2, the J call TRBJ1-4; D is perhaps TRBD1 (6 bases). CDR1 SGHTA and CDR2 FQGNSA come from the germline V gene. V shed 3 bases and J shed 5 bases, with 13 bases lying between them. The length of the CDR3 is 15 residues. The CDR3: CASSFTGQLNEKLFF. CDR3 nucleotides: TGTGCCAGCAGCTTTACAGGGCAATTAAATGAAAAACTGTTTTTT.

V usage is TRBV6-2 or TRBV6-3 and J usage is TRBJ2-3; tentative D call: TRBD1 (6 bases). Between the trimmed V and J ends, which lost 2 bases and 2 bases, there was a span of 20 bases. Germline CDR1 is MNHEY and CDR2 is SVGEGT. The CDR3 contains 18 residues. The CDR3 DNA reads TGTGCCAGCAGTTACCCTGGGACATTCCTTCACCCCACAGATACGCAGTATTTT. Its protein is CASSYPGTFLHPTDTQYF.

J is TRBJ2-2 and V is TRBV5-1, with TRBD1 matching over 7 bases. V lost 2 bases to trimming and J lost 6 bases; unmatched junction nucleotides: 10. Germline lookup yields CDR1 SGHRS and CDR2 YFSETQ. This CDR3 has 16 residues. The CDR3 sequence: CASSLLNRGAAGELFF. DNA for the CDR3: TGCGCCAGCAGCTTATTGAACAGGGGCGCGGCCGGGGAGCTGTTTTTT. Complete variable domain (other parts from reference TRBV5-1 and TRBJ2-2): KAGVTQTPRYLIKTRGQQVTLSCSPISGHRSVSWYQQTPGQGLQFLFEYFSETQRNKGNFPGRFSGRQFSNSRSEMNVSTLELGDSALYLCASSLLNRGAAGELFFGEGSRLTVL.

The chain links TRBV4-2 to TRBJ1-3; no firm D call. Germline CDR1 reads LGHNA; CDR2 reads YNFKEQ. The CDR3 contains 16 residues. Trimming left V 1 base short and J 1 base short, with 11 bases between. Here the CDR3 DNA reads TGTGCCAGCAGCCAAGCTCGGGATTTTTCTGGAAACACCATATATTTT. Translated, it gives CASSQARDFSGNTIYF.

The chain couples TRBV19 to TRBJ1-1, with 8 bases lining up with TRBD1. The germline V gene has CDR1 LNHDA and CDR2 SQIVND (reference sequence). V lost 6 bases, J lost 2 bases, and 8 bases stayed unmatched. The CDR3 has 15 amino acids. DNA of the CDR3: TGTGCCAGTAGCCGGACAGGGAGTGGAAACACTGAAGCTTTCTTT. Translating it yields CASSRTGSGNTEAFF.

The chain links TRBV19 to TRBJ1-2, with 10 bases that match TRBD1. CDR1 and CDR2 from the germline V gene are LNHDA and SQIVND (reference sequence). Trimming took 6 bases from V and 5 from J; bases not matched to a gene: 6. The length of the CDR3 is 14 residues. The CDR3 here is CASRRQGAGYGYTF. The CDR3 DNA reads as TGTGCCAGTAGGCGACAGGGGGCCGGGTATGGCTACACCTTC.

The J gene is TRBJ2-5, the V gene TRBV3-1 (or the pseudogene TRBV3-2); tentative D call: TRBD2 (6 bases). Trimming took 1 base from V and 2 from J, leaving 11 bases between them. The CDR3 runs to 15 residues. The germline gives CDR1 LGHDT, CDR2 YNNKEL (reference sequence). CDR3 loop: CASSQAGGRQETQYF. CDR3 nucleotide sequence: TGTGCCAGCAGCCAAGCCGGGGGAAGGCAAGAGACCCAGTACTTC.

The chain combines TRBV6-5 with TRBJ2-3; D unresolved. The CDR3 runs 15 residues. Trimming pared 6 bases from V and 0 bases from J, leaving 13 bases between. Looked up from germline, CDR1 is MNHEY and CDR2 is SVGAGI. CDR3 nucleotide sequence: TGTGCCAGCAGACCCACGGCGGATAGCACAGATACGCAGTATTTT. Translation gives CASRPTADSTDTQYF.

The V call is TRBV5-4, the J call TRBJ2-1; D perhaps matches TRBD1 (5 bases). V dropped 0 bases and J dropped 2 bases, with 9 bases sitting between them. CDR1 SGHNT and CDR2 YYREEE come from the germline V gene (reference sequence). The CDR3 has 15 amino acids. The CDR3 protein is CASSLEPGTYNEQFF. CDR3 DNA sequence: TGTGCCAGCAGCTTGGAGCCAGGGACCTACAATGAGCAGTTCTTC.

The J gene is TRBJ2-7, the V gene TRBV19, with 9 positions matching TRBD2. The CDR3 runs to 16 residues. Germline loops: CDR1 LNHDA, CDR2 SQIVND (reference sequence). J was trimmed by 2 bases and V by 2 bases; bases with no gene match: 7. The CDR3 region is CASSIRVSGGPYEQYF. CDR3 bases: TGTGCCAGTAGTATAAGGGTTAGCGGGGGACCCTACGAGCAGTACTTC.

This chain joins TRBV4-2 and TRBJ1-3, with D perhaps TRBD1 (5 bases). Germline lookup yields CDR1 LGHNA and CDR2 YNFKEQ. The CDR3 sequence is 16 residues long. Trimming left V 0 bases short and J 2 bases short, with 11 bases between. CDR3 DNA: TGTGCCAGCAGCCAAGAAGGGTCCAGGGCTGGAAACACCATATATTTT. This encodes CASSQEGSRAGNTIYF.

This chain uses TRBV18 with TRBJ2-7, with D perhaps TRBD1 (6 bases). Trimming took 3 bases from V and 3 from J, leaving 15 bases between them. The germline V gene has CDR1 KGHSH and CDR2 LQKENI. The CDR3 runs to 15 residues. This CDR3 is CASSPLHGTSYEQYF. The CDR3 DNA sequence: TGTGCCAGCTCACCTCTTCATGGGACAAGCTACGAGCAGTACTTC.

This clone has only one observation. The chain carries TRBV19 and TRBJ2-5; 8 bases line up with TRBD1. The CDR3 loop spans 15 amino acids. V was pared by 5 bases and J by 5 bases, with 10 bases of the junction left unmatched. In germline, CDR1 is LNHDA, CDR2 SQIVND (reference sequence). The CDR3 loop is CASSYGTGSWETQYF. CDR3 nucleotides: TGTGCCAGTAGTTACGGGACAGGCTCCTGGGAGACCCAGTACTTC.

This clone was seen only a few times. This chain links TRBV12-3 or TRBV12-4 with TRBJ2-1, with 8 nucleotides matching TRBD1. The CDR3 has 12 residues. Trimming at V came to 5 bases and at J to 11 bases, leaving 5 bases not matched to a gene. CDR3 protein: CASSTRDRQQFF. Here the CDR3 DNA reads TGTGCCAGCAGTACCCGGGACAGGCAGCAGTTCTTC.

The chain joins TRBV3-1 (or the pseudogene TRBV3-2) to TRBJ1-6; D is possibly TRBD1 (5 bases). Germline values: CDR1 LGHDT, CDR2 YNNKEL (reference sequence). The germline V and J ends were trimmed by 1 base and 5 bases, with 15 bases remaining between them. This CDR3 spans 17 amino acids. CDR3 in amino acids: CASSQVGGLGNNSPLHF. The CDR3 DNA is TGTGCCAGCAGCCAAGTGGGGGGTTTGGGGAATAATTCACCCCTCCACTTT.

This clone showed up just a few times. The chain uses TRBV3-1 (or the pseudogene TRBV3-2) and TRBJ2-5; TRBD2 matches 9 bases. The germline V gene encodes CDR1 LGHDT and CDR2 YNNKEL (reference sequence). There are 15 residues in the CDR3. V lost 4 bases, J lost 2 bases, and 5 bases stayed unmatched. CDR3 nucleotides: TGTGCCAGCAGCCCCGGACTAGCGTCTCAAGAGACCCAGTACTTC. It codes for CASSPGLASQETQYF.

The V and J genes are TRBV7-2 and TRBJ1-2; 9 bases are shared with TRBD1. V was clipped by 9 bases and J by 7 bases; unmatched bases: 9. The CDR3 totals 13 residues. Germline V lookup: CDR1 SGHTA, CDR2 FQGNSA. The DNA for the CDR3 is TGTGCCAGGGTCACAGGGGGCCGGTCTGGCTACACCTTC. Its translation is CARVTGGRSGYTF.

This rearrangement joins TRBV12-5 to TRBJ1-2, with D possibly being TRBD1 (5 bases). CDR3 length: 15 amino acids. The ends were cut back, 4 bases at V and 2 bases at J, with 14 bases in the middle. Germline CDR1 is LGHNT and CDR2 is FRNRAP. CDR3 in amino acids: CASGSSPGSNYGYTF. In DNA form, the CDR3 reads TGTGCTAGTGGTTCCAGCCCAGGGTCCAACTATGGCTACACCTTC.

This clone was recorded once. The chain carries TRBV10-3 and TRBJ1-1; 12 nucleotides match TRBD1. CDR3 size: 11 residues. V was clipped by 11 bases and J by 10 bases; unmatched bases: 5. Germline V lookup: CDR1 ENHRY, CDR2 SYGVKD. CDR3 sequence: CAAGTGGSAFF. CDR3 in DNA: TGTGCCGCCGGGACAGGGGGCTCAGCTTTCTTT.

This sequence joins TRBV2 and TRBJ2-1, with 9 bases lining up with TRBD2. The junction had 9 bases not matched to a gene; V was cut back by 4 bases and J by 5 bases. CDR1 is SNHLY and CDR2 is FYNNEI in the germline V gene. This CDR3 is 16 amino acids long. Here the CDR3 DNA reads TGTGCCAGCAGTGGTCTAGCGGGGCGGGCGGACAATGAGCAGTTCTTC. The encoded protein is CASSGLAGRADNEQFF.

The chain carries TRBV11-3 and TRBJ2-1; 9 bases map to TRBD2. V gave up 1 base and J gave up 2 bases; unmatched junction bases: 6. Germline V gene lookup returns CDR1 SGHNT and CDR2 YENEEA. This CDR3 comprises 17 residues. Here the CDR3 DNA reads TGTGCCAGCAGCTTAGGGCGGGGGGGCACCCCCTACAATGAGCAGTTCTTC. Protein sequence: CASSLGRGGTPYNEQFF.

The rearrangement joins TRBV27 to TRBJ2-5, with D perhaps matching TRBD2 (5 bases). The CDR3 runs to 15 residues. CDR1 and CDR2 from the germline V gene are MNHEY and SMNVEV (reference sequence). The germline V and J ends were trimmed by 11 bases and 4 bases, with 23 bases remaining between them. In DNA, the CDR3 is TGTGCCGGAAAGGTCCAGCGGAGAATCGGAGAGACCCAGTACTTC. As protein: CAGKVQRRIGETQYF.

This rearrangement joins TRBV7-9 to TRBJ1-2; TRBD1 agrees at 7 bases. This CDR3 contains 17 residues. V dropped 8 bases and J dropped 5; count of bases not matched to a gene: 20. Germline CDR1 reads SEHNR; CDR2 reads FQNEAQ (reference sequence). CDR3 sequence: CASPNRSTGWVGYGYTF. In nucleotides, the CDR3 is TGTGCCAGCCCCAATCGGTCGACAGGGTGGGTGGGTTATGGCTACACCTTC. The full variable domain, with the rest looked up from reference TRBV7-9 and TRBJ1-2, is DTGVSQNPRHKITKRGQNVTFRCDPISEHNRLYWYRQTLGQGPEFLTYFQNEAQLEKSRLLSDRFSAERPKGSFSTLEIQRTEQGDSAMYLCASPNRSTGWVGYGYTFGSGTRLTVV.

The chain joins TRBV2 to TRBJ1-4, with D hard to call. Germline values: CDR1 SNHLY, CDR2 FYNNEI. V was shortened by 8 bases and J by 4 bases, with 17 bases between the two germline ends. This CDR3 is 15 amino acids long. DNA for the CDR3: TGTGCCAGCGCCATGGGCGAGGGTAATAATGAAAAACTGTTTTTT. Translation: CASAMGEGNNEKLFF.

This clone showed up just once. The rearrangement joins TRBV2 to TRBJ2-1; 16 nucleotides match TRBD2. The CDR3 is made up of 18 amino acids. Germline lookup yields CDR1 SNHLY and CDR2 FYNNEI. Unmatched junction bases numbered 8, after V lost 9 bases and J lost 0 bases. CDR3 sequence (DNA): TGTGCCAGTTCGGGACTAGCGGGAGGGCCCCGCTCCTACAATGAGCAGTTCTTC. It yields the protein CASSGLAGGPRSYNEQFF.

The CDR3 DNA sequence: TGTGCCAGCAGCCAGACAGATTATAATTCACCCCTCCACTTT. Amino acids: CASSQTDYNSPLHF. This chain connects TRBV7-3 to TRBJ1-6; the D gene is possibly TRBD1 (5 bases). The CDR3 length is 14 residues. Trimming shortened V by 5 bases and J by 4 bases, and 9 bases separated the two germline ends. From germline, CDR1 is SGHTA and CDR2 FQGTGA.

The chain couples TRBV9 to TRBJ2-3; TRBD2 matches 14 bases. V shed 3 bases and J 4 bases; nucleotides not matched to a gene: 10. The length of the CDR3 is 18 residues. Germline-derived CDR1 and CDR2 are SGDLS and YYNGEE. CDR3 bases: TGTGCCAGCAGCGCCCGACTAGCGGGGGGGCCGGAAGCAGATACGCAGTATTTT. Translation gives CASSARLAGGPEADTQYF.

This chain joins TRBV6-2 or TRBV6-3 and TRBJ1-6; D is uncertain. This CDR3 has 14 residues. With 4 bases removed from V and 9 bases from J, the gap between germline ends came to 13 bases. The germline gives CDR1 MNHEY, CDR2 SVGEGT. CDR3 sequence reads: CASSFRTWGSPLHF. The CDR3 nucleotides read TGTGCCAGCAGTTTCCGGACTTGGGGTTCACCCCTCCACTTT.